Described below is a single T cell receptor (beta chain) sequence and its context. The data derive from a study of shared clonotypes between healthy human individuals. Study information: Per-donor plates numbered three CD4 naive, three CD4 memory, two CD8 naive and one CD8 memory.

The CDR3 length is 15 residues. V trimming: 4 bases; J trimming: 5 bases; junction bases outside the gene matches: 8. CDR1 is MDHEN, CDR2 SYDVKM, per germline. The protocol was immunoSEQ multiplex PCR, while the TCRdb copy is restricted to in-frame clones and leaves out a portion. The table shows about 330,000 clones, with more than 75% occurring only once. The chain recombines TRBV28 with TRBJ2-1; 7 bases line up with TRBD1. Sequenced sample: memory CD8+ T cells sorted from blood. Subset in this sample: CD45RO+ cells pooled with CCR7-negative TemRA cells. This clonotype was sampled from a man aged 18 to 35 in good health. CDR3 bases: TGTGCCAGCAGTTGGACGGGACAGAGAAACAATGAGCAGTTCTTC. Encoded protein: CASSWTGQRNNEQFF.